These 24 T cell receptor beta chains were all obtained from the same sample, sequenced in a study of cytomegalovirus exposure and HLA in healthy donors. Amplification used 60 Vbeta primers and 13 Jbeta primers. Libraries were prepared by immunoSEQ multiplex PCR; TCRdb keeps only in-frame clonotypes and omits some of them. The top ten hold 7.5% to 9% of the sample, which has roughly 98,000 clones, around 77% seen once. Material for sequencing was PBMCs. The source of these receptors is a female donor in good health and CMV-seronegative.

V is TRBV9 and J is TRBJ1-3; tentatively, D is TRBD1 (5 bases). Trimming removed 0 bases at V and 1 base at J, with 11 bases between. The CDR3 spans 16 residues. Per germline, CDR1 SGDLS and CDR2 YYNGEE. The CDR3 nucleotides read TGTGCCAGCAGCGTAGGGGGGGGAGCGTCTGGAAACACCATATATTTT. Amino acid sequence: CASSVGGGASGNTIYF.

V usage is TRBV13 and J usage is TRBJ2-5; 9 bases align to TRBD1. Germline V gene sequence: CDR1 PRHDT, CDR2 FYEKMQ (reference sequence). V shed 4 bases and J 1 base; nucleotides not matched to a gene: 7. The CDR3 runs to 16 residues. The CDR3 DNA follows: TGTGCCAGCAGCTCCACCGGGACAGGGATCCAAGAGACCCAGTACTTC. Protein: CASSSTGTGIQETQYF.

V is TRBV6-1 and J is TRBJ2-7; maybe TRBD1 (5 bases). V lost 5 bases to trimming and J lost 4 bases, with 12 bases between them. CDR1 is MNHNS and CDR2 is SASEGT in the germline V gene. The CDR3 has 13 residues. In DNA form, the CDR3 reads TGTGCCAGCAGTCCCCAGGGAACGTACGAGCAGTACTTC. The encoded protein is CASSPQGTYEQYF.

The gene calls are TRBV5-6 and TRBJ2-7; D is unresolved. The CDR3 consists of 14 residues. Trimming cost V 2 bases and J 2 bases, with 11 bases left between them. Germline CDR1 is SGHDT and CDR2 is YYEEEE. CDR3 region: CASSFVQSPYEQYF. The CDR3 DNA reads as TGTGCCAGCAGCTTCGTGCAGTCCCCCTACGAGCAGTACTTC.

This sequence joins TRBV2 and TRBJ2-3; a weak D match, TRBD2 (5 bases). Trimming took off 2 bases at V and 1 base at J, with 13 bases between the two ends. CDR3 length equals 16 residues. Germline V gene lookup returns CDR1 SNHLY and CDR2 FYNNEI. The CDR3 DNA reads TGTGCCAGCAGTGAAACCACTAGTGGGGGCACAGATACGCAGTATTTT. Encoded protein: CASSETTSGGTDTQYF.

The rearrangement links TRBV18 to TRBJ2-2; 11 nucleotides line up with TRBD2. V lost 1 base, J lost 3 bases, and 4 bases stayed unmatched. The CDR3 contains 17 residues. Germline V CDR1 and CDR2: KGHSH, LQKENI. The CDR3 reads CASSPLGTSGHTGELFF. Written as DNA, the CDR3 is TGTGCCAGCTCACCACTTGGGACTAGCGGACACACCGGGGAGCTGTTTTTT.

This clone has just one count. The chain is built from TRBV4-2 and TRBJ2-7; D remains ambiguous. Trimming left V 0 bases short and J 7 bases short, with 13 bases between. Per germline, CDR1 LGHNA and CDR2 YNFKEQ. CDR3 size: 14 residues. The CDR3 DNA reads TGTGCCAGCAGCCAAGATGGGCCAGGTGGGGAGCAGTACTTC. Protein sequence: CASSQDGPGGEQYF.

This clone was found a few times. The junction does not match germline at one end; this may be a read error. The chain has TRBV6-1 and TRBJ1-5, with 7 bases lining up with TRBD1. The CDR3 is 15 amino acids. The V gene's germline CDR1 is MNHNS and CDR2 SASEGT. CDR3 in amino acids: CASREAGGGNQPQHF. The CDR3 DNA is TGTGCCAGCAGGGAAGCAGGGGGAGGCAATCAGCCCCAGCATTTT.

The CDR3 bases are TGTGCCAGTAGTCTGTCCGGGACTAAACCCACTGAAGCTTTCTTT. Amino acids: CASSLSGTKPTEAFF. The chain carries TRBV19 and TRBJ1-1; a weak D match, TRBD1 (5 bases). This CDR3 has 15 residues. Looked up from germline, CDR1 is LNHDA and CDR2 is SQIVND (reference sequence). V lost 5 bases, J lost 4 bases, and 17 bases lay in between.

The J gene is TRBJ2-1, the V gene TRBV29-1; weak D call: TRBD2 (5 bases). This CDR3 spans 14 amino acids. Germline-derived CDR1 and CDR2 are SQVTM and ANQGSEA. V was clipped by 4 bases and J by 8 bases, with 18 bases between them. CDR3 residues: CSVAGDRGSDEQFF. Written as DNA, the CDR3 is TGCAGCGTTGCGGGTGACCGAGGTAGCGATGAGCAGTTCTTC.

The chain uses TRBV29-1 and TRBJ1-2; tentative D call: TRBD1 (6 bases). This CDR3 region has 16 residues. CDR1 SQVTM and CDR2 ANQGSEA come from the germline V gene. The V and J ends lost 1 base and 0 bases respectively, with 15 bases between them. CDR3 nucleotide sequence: TGCAGCGTTGAAGGGCCAGGGGTAGGTACTAACTATGGCTACACCTTC. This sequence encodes CSVEGPGVGTNYGYTF.

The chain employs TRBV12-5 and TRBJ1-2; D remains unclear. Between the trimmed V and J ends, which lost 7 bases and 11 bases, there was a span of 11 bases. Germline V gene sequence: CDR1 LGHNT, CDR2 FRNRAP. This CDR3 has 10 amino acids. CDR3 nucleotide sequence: TGTGCTAGTGCCCCGGGATTGTACACCTTC. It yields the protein CASAPGLYTF.

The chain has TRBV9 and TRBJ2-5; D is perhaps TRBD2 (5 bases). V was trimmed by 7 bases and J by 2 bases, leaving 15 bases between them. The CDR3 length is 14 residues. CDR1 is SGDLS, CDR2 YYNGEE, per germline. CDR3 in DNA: TGTGCCAGCGCTGGAGGAGCGCTGCAAGAGACCCAGTACTTC. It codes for CASAGGALQETQYF. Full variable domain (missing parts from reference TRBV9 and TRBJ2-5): DSGVTQTPKHLITATGQRVTLRCSPRSGDLSVYWYQQSLDQGLQFLIQYYNGEERAKGNILERFSAQQFPDLHSELNLSSLELGDSALYFCASAGGALQETQYFGPGTRLLVL.

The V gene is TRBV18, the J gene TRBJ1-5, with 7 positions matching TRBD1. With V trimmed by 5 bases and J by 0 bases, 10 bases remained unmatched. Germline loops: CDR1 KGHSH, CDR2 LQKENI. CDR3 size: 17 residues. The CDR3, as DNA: TGTGCCAGCTCATCTCAACTCACAGGGGATAGCAATCAGCCCCAGCATTTT. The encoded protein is CASSSQLTGDSNQPQHF.

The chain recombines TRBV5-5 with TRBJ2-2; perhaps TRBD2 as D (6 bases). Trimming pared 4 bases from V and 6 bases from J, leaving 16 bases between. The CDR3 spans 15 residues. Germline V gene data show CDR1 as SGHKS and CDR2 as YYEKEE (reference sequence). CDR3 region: CASSVTSSFPGELFF. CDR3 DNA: TGTGCCAGCAGCGTGACTAGTAGTTTCCCCGGGGAGCTGTTTTTT.

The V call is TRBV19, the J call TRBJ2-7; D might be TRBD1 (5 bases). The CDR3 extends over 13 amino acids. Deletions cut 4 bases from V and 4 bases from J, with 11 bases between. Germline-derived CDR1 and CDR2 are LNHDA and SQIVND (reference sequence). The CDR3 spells CASSTGRAYEQYF. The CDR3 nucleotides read TGTGCCAGTAGTACAGGGCGAGCATACGAGCAGTACTTC. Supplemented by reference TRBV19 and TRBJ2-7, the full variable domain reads DGGITQSPKYLFRKEGQNVTLSCEQNLNHDAMYWYRQDPGQGLRLIYYSQIVNDFQKGDIAEGYSVSREKKESFPLTVTSAQKNPTAFYLCASSTGRAYEQYFGPGTRLTVT.

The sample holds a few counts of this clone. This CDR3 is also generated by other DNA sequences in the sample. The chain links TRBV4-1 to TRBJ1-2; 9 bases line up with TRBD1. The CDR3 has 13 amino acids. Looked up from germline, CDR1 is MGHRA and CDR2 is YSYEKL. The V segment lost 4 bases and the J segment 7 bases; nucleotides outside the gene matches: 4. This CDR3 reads CASSPLTGGGYTF. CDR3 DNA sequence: TGCGCCAGCAGCCCACTGACAGGGGGTGGCTACACCTTC.

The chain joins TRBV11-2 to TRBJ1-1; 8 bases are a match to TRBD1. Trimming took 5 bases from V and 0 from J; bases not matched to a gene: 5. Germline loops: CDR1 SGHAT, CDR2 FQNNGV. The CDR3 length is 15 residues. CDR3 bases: TGTGCCAGCAGCCCACCGGACAGGGTGAACACTGAAGCTTTCTTT. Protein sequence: CASSPPDRVNTEAFF.

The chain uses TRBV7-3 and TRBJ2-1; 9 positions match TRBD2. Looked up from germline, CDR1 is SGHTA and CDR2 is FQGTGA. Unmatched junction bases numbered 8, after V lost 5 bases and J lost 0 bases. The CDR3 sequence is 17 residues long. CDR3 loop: CASSALLAGSSYNEQFF. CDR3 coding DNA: TGTGCCAGCAGCGCGCTACTAGCGGGTAGCTCCTACAATGAGCAGTTCTTC.

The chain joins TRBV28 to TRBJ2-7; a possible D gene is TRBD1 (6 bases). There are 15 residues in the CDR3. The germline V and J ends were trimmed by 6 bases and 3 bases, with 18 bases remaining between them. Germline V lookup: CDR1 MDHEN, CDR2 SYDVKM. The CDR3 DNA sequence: TGTGCCAGCAGCGGGACACGGTTGGGGTTCTACGAGCAGTACTTC. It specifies CASSGTRLGFYEQYF.

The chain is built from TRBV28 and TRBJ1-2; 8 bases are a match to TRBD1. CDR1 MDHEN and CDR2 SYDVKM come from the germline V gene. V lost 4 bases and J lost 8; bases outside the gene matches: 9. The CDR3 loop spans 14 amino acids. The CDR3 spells CASSSGQGAGGYTF. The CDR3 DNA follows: TGTGCCAGCAGTTCCGGACAGGGAGCGGGGGGCTACACCTTC.

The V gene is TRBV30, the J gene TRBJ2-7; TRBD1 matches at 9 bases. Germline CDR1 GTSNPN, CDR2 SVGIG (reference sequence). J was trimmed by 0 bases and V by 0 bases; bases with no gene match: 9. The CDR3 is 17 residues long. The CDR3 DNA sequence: TGTGCCTGGAGTGTACCAAGTTGGGACAGGGTCTCCTACGAGCAGTACTTC. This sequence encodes CAWSVPSWDRVSYEQYF.

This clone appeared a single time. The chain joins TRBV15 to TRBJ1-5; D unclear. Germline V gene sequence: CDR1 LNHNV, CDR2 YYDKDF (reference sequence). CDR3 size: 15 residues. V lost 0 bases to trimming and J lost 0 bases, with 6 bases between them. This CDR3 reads CATSRDGYSNQPQHF. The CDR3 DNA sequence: TGTGCCACCAGCAGAGACGGGTATAGCAATCAGCCCCAGCATTTT.

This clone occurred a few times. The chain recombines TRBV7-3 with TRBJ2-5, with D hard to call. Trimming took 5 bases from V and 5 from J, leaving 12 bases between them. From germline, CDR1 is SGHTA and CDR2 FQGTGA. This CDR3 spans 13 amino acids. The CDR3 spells CASSATPLETQYF. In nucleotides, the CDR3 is TGTGCCAGCAGCGCCACTCCGTTGGAGACCCAGTACTTC.